This record concerns one TCR beta chain sequence. This clonotype showed up many times. Its recognized antigen is unknown. There are no base qualities to consult, and no much larger clone falls within one base. This sample was taken from a study of T-cell reconstitution after alpha-beta-depleted transplantation in children (TCRdb year 2016). Concerning the study at large: Using TCR repertoire profiling, the study followed T-cell immune reconstitution in a quantitative way in children after TCRalphabeta/CD19-depleted allogeneic hematopoietic cell transplantation. The study at large found these results: The apparently early alphabetaT-cell count recovery about two months after transplant was reportedly dependent on only several hundred rapidly expanded clones derived from non-depleted graft cells. The frequencies of hyperexpanded clones fell over the following months, and after one year, T-cell counts and TCRbeta diversity were mostly attributed to newly produced T cells. In some patients, the high TCRbeta diversity seen at day 60 was put down to recipient T cells and intrathymic progenitors that had survived conditioning.

This sample's treatment or condition label indicates: allogeneic hematopoietic cell transplantation with graft depleted of TCRalphabeta T cells and CD19 B cells. The children who served as transplant recipients had been given grafts of TCRalphabeta/CD19-depleted allogeneic hematopoietic cells. Measured from the cysteine to the phenylalanine, the CDR3 is 14 residues long. The DNA shown is the 42-base CDR3, in frame from base 1. Deletion took 0 bases off V and 5 bases off J, with a span of 10 bases between the germline ends. Libraries were prepared through PCR. Sequencing took place on an Illumina HiSeq 2500. Molecular barcoding was employed in the preparation of TCR libraries, with unique molecular identifiers being used to normalize TCRbeta repertoire quantification. TCRdb applied fastp at Q25 and MiXCR to the public reads, then kept only in-frame beta chains. Here each entry gathers all rows of one CDR3 protein and keeps the most common genes and DNA. The sample table records 250,000 or so distinct CDR3 sequences; approximately 8.9% of these occur just once. The ten largest clonotypes hold almost 6.5% of the sample.

The chain couples TRBV12-3 or TRBV12-4 to TRBJ1-2, with the D segment identity uncertain. The material was PBMCs, mostly from graft donor cells, obtained 180 days after TCRalphabeta/CD19-depleted stem cell transplant. The receptor's source is a male patient aged 5 to 17 who had a stem cell transplant for acute lymphoblastic leukemia, so the T cells may come from the graft donor. The nucleotides read TGTGCCAGCAGTTTAGCTAGGGTACCTTATGGCTACACCTTC. It encodes CASSLARVPYGYTF.